The next 32 T cell receptor beta chains were all read from a single sample in a study of technical replicates of blood from several donors. TCRdb's table, derived via immunoSEQ multiplex PCR, lists solely in-frame clones and lacks some. The sample lists 90,000 to 100,000 clones, 90% to 96% seen once, with 0.36% in the top ten. Sequenced material: T cells isolated from PBMCs. All receptors come from a human donor in good health.

CDR3 residues: CASSTVNEQYF. Written as DNA, the CDR3 is TGTGCCAGCAGCACAGTTAACGAGCAGTACTTC. The chain couples TRBV5-8 to TRBJ2-7; D ambiguous. Trimming removed 4 bases from V and 5 bases from J, with 7 bases in between. Per the germline V gene, CDR1 is SGHTS and CDR2 is YDEGEE. This CDR3 comprises 11 residues.

The chain carries TRBV11-2 and TRBJ2-7; the D is unclear. Per the germline V gene, CDR1 is SGHAT and CDR2 is FQNNGV. The CDR3 has 13 residues. V shed 7 bases and J shed 3 bases, with 13 bases lying between them. This chain's CDR3 is CASTLVPDYEQYF. Written as DNA, the CDR3 is TGTGCCAGCACCCTAGTTCCCGACTACGAGCAGTACTTC.

This sequence joins TRBV7-8 and TRBJ1-1; D is undetermined. Germline CDR1 and CDR2: SGHVS and FQNEAQ. The CDR3 is 14 amino acids. V was cut by 1 base and J by 1 base, with 7 bases left in between. CDR3 nucleotide sequence: TGTGCCAGCAGCTTAGACCGGGAGAACACTGAAGCTTTCTTT. This translates into CASSLDRENTEAFF. Full variable domain (rest looked up from reference TRBV7-8 and TRBJ1-1): GAGVSQSPRYKVAKRGQDVALRCDPISGHVSLFWYQQALGQGPEFLTYFQNEAQLDKSGLPSDRFFAERPEGSVSTLKIQRTQQEDSAVYLCASSLDRENTEAFFGQGTRLTVV.

V gene TRBV7-3 combines with J gene TRBJ1-1, with D perhaps TRBD1 (5 bases). The CDR3 extends over 13 amino acids. V gave up 1 base and J gave up 7 bases, with 10 bases separating them. Germline lookup yields CDR1 SGHTA and CDR2 FQGTGA. This chain's CDR3 is CASSLRQGGEAFF. The DNA for the CDR3 is TGTGCCAGCAGCTTAAGGCAGGGAGGTGAAGCTTTCTTT.

The J gene is TRBJ1-1, the V gene TRBV7-2; no clear D gene. V lost 7 bases, J lost 0 bases, and 12 bases lay in between. The CDR3 covers 14 residues. Germline-derived CDR1 and CDR2 are SGHTA and FQGNSA. CDR3: CASTSSFLNTEAFF. CDR3 DNA sequence: TGTGCCAGCACCTCTTCTTTCTTGAACACTGAAGCTTTCTTT.

V is TRBV2 and J is TRBJ1-5; 10 bases align to TRBD1. The CDR3 has 17 residues. The V gene's germline CDR1 is SNHLY and CDR2 FYNNEI. V lost 5 bases to trimming and J lost 3 bases; unmatched junction nucleotides: 10. The chain's CDR3 is CASSTPDRGRDNQPQHF. DNA of the CDR3: TGTGCCAGCAGTACCCCGGACAGGGGGAGGGACAATCAGCCCCAGCATTTT.

The CDR3 DNA follows: TGTGCCAGCAGATTGGAGGACAGCCTCTCCTACGAGCAGTACTTC. Encoded protein: CASRLEDSLSYEQYF. This sequence joins TRBV2 and TRBJ2-7, with D possibly TRBD1 on 6 matching bases. Germline CDR1 is SNHLY and CDR2 is FYNNEI. V was pared by 6 bases and J by 0 bases, with 15 bases between. The CDR3 is made up of 15 amino acids.

The chain combines TRBV4-2 with TRBJ1-4, with 7 nucleotides matching TRBD1. The J segment lost 2 bases and the V segment lost 0 bases, leaving 3 bases of the junction unmatched. Germline V gives CDR1 LGHNA, CDR2 YNFKEQ. The CDR3 runs to 16 residues. CDR3 amino acids: CASSQDEGATNEKLFF. CDR3 DNA sequence: TGTGCCAGCAGCCAAGACGAGGGGGCGACTAATGAAAAACTGTTTTTT.

This clone was detected once. The rearrangement uses TRBV2 and TRBJ1-5, with a tentative D call TRBD1 (5 bases). Germline CDR1 and CDR2: SNHLY and FYNNEI. The CDR3 length is 14 residues. The V gene lost 1 base and the J gene lost 1 base, with 5 bases spanning the gap. The DNA for the CDR3 is TGTGCCAGCAGTGAAGAGGGGAGCAATCAGCCCCAGCATTTT. It is translated as CASSEEGSNQPQHF.

The CDR3 DNA sequence: TGTGCCAGCAGCTCACAGGGGGACCATGGCTACACCTTC. It is translated as CASSSQGDHGYTF. The rearrangement uses TRBV7-9 and TRBJ1-2, with 8 bases fitting TRBD1. J was trimmed by 6 bases and V by 4 bases; bases with no gene match: 4. In germline, CDR1 is SEHNR, CDR2 FQNEAQ (reference sequence). The CDR3 sequence is 13 residues long.

The rearrangement links TRBV11-3 to TRBJ2-7; possible D gene TRBD1, 6 bases. Germline V gives CDR1 SGHNT, CDR2 YENEEA. V shed 5 bases and J shed 2 bases, with 16 bases lying between them. There are 15 residues in the CDR3. The CDR3 reads CASSPRWYRAYEQYF. CDR3 nucleotides: TGTGCCAGCAGCCCTAGGTGGTACAGGGCCTACGAGCAGTACTTC.

The CDR3: CASSLIAGGLTQYF. CDR3 DNA: TGTGCCAGCAGCTTAATAGCGGGAGGACTAACGCAGTATTTT. This rearrangement joins TRBV7-9 to TRBJ2-3; 10 bases agree with TRBD2. The CDR3 extends over 14 amino acids. Per germline, CDR1 SEHNR and CDR2 FQNEAQ (reference sequence). V gave up 2 bases and J gave up 9 bases; unmatched junction bases: 5.

This clone is a singleton in its sample. The chain has TRBV4-2 and TRBJ2-1; tentatively, D is TRBD2 (6 bases). The CDR3 sequence is 16 residues long. V lost 0 bases and J 5 bases, leaving 14 bases between the germline ends. CDR1 and CDR2 from the germline V gene are LGHNA and YNFKEQ. This CDR3 reads CASSQDMAGPNNEQFF. The CDR3 DNA is TGTGCCAGCAGCCAAGATATGGCGGGACCTAACAATGAGCAGTTCTTC.

The CDR3 is CASSTLQGRGGELFF. The CDR3 coding sequence is TGTGCCAGCAGTACCCTGCAGGGGAGGGGCGGGGAGCTGTTTTTT. The genes are TRBV6-5 and TRBJ2-2, with a possible D match to TRBD2 (7 bases). The CDR3 loop spans 15 amino acids. V dropped 5 bases and J dropped 7 bases, with 17 bases sitting between them. Germline CDR1 is MNHEY and CDR2 is SVGAGI.

To note about this clone: Other DNA sequences in the same sample also yield this CDR3. V usage is TRBV7-2 and J usage is TRBJ2-7; D remains unclear. CDR3 length: 11 amino acids. Trimming took off 5 bases at V and 3 bases at J, with 5 bases between the two ends. Germline V gene sequence: CDR1 SGHTA, CDR2 FQGNSA. CDR3 coding DNA: TGTGCCAGCAGCCCGAGCTACGAGCAGTACTTC. Its translation: CASSPSYEQYF.

The rearrangement joins TRBV10-1 to TRBJ2-7, with 8 bases matching TRBD2. V was pared by 7 bases and J by 1 base, with 6 bases of the junction left unmatched. The CDR3 extends over 14 amino acids. Germline V gives CDR1 WNHNN, CDR2 SYGVQD (reference sequence). CDR3 in amino acids: CASNKASGSYEQYF. Written as DNA, the CDR3 is TGCGCCAGCAATAAGGCTAGCGGGTCCTACGAGCAGTACTTC.

The rearrangement links TRBV7-2 to TRBJ2-7; 10 nucleotides agree with TRBD1. V gave up 3 bases and J gave up 2 bases; unmatched junction bases: 13. The CDR3 is made up of 18 amino acids. CDR1 is SGHTA, CDR2 FQGNSA, per germline. CDR3 bases: TGTGCCAGCAGCTTGACTTTATATAGGGACAGGGGTACCTACGAGCAGTACTTC. It yields the protein CASSLTLYRDRGTYEQYF.

CDR3 region: CASSEVSENGGEQYF. CDR3 DNA: TGTGCCAGCAGTGAAGTGTCTGAAAACGGGGGGGAGCAGTACTTC. This chain uses TRBV2 with TRBJ2-5; 8 bases match TRBD2. Germline-derived CDR1 and CDR2 are SNHLY and FYNNEI. This CDR3 is built from 15 residues. V shed 1 base, J shed 11 bases, and the junction held 12 bases outside the gene matches.

The chain carries TRBV18 and TRBJ1-2; D unclear. The CDR3 is 14 amino acids. V was pared by 2 bases and J by 3 bases, with 10 bases between. Per germline, CDR1 KGHSH and CDR2 LQKENI. The CDR3 sequence is CASSPKREDYGYTF. The CDR3 coding sequence is TGTGCCAGCTCACCAAAGCGAGAGGACTATGGCTACACCTTC.

V usage is TRBV19 and J usage is TRBJ2-5; 9 bases line up with TRBD2. CDR1 LNHDA and CDR2 SQIVND come from the germline V gene (reference sequence). This CDR3 is 16 amino acids long. V dropped 4 bases and J dropped 4; count of bases not matched to a gene: 10. The CDR3 coding sequence is TGTGCCAGTAGTAGTCTAGCGGGGCTAAAGACAGAGACCCAGTACTTC. Encoded protein: CASSSLAGLKTETQYF.

The V gene is TRBV27, the J gene TRBJ2-3; TRBD2 agrees at 13 bases. V shed 5 bases and J 2 bases; nucleotides not matched to a gene: 4. Germline CDR1 reads MNHEY; CDR2 reads SMNVEV (reference sequence). The CDR3 extends over 16 amino acids. Written as DNA, the CDR3 is TGTGCCAGCAGTGTCGGGACTAGCGGGATCACAGATACGCAGTATTTT. It encodes CASSVGTSGITDTQYF.

The chain uses TRBV19 and TRBJ2-7; 9 bases agree with TRBD2. CDR3 length: 14 residues. CDR1 is LNHDA and CDR2 is SQIVND in the germline V gene (reference sequence). Germline trimming cut 9 bases from V and 4 bases from J; bases unmatched to any gene: 10. CDR3 nucleotide sequence: TGTGCCAGCCAAAAGACTAGCGGAGTTTACGAGCAGTACTTC. It is translated as CASQKTSGVYEQYF.

Only a few counts were recorded for this clone. The V and J genes are TRBV6-4 and TRBJ1-2; D may be TRBD1 (5 bases). V was shortened by 4 bases and J by 5 bases, with 14 bases between the two germline ends. Germline V gene lookup returns CDR1 MRHNA and CDR2 SNTAGT. There are 14 residues in the CDR3. In nucleotides, the CDR3 is TGTGCCAGCAGTGTGGAGGGGCAGGGTTATGGCTACACCTTC. Translation: CASSVEGQGYGYTF.

This rearrangement joins TRBV28 to TRBJ2-7; 9 nucleotides line up with TRBD2. The germline gives CDR1 MDHEN, CDR2 SYDVKM. The CDR3 contains 14 residues. After removal of 3 bases from V and 4 bases from J, the junction contained 4 bases not matched to a gene. CDR3 protein: CASSFALAGYEQYF. CDR3 DNA: TGTGCCAGCAGTTTCGCGCTAGCGGGATACGAGCAGTACTTC.

V usage is TRBV4-3 and J usage is TRBJ1-1; D may be TRBD1 (5 bases). CDR3 length: 17 residues. V was clipped by 1 base and J by 0 bases, with 15 bases between them. From germline, CDR1 is LGHNA and CDR2 YSLEER. CDR3 loop: CASSQGWAGTMNTEAFF. The CDR3, as DNA: TGCGCCAGCAGCCAAGGGTGGGCAGGGACTATGAACACTGAAGCTTTCTTT.

This clone came up a few times. The chain is built from TRBV4-2 and TRBJ2-2, with a possible D match to TRBD2 (5 bases). There are 15 residues in the CDR3. V lost 1 base to trimming and J lost 3 bases, with 9 bases between them. The germline gives CDR1 LGHNA, CDR2 YNFKEQ. CDR3 region: CASSQARTYTGELFF. Here the CDR3 DNA reads TGTGCCAGCAGCCAAGCCCGGACTTACACCGGGGAGCTGTTTTTT.

The rearrangement links TRBV4-1 to TRBJ2-2; 7 bases map to TRBD1. The germline gives CDR1 MGHRA, CDR2 YSYEKL. This CDR3 region has 15 residues. With 4 bases clipped from V and 3 bases from J, the junction kept 5 bases outside the gene matches. The chain's CDR3 is CASSPRQGYTGELFF. The CDR3 DNA sequence: TGCGCCAGCAGCCCTAGACAGGGATACACCGGGGAGCTGTTTTTT.

This clone occurred a few times. The chain has TRBV5-1 and TRBJ1-1, with TRBD1 matching 8 bases. With V trimmed by 5 bases and J by 3 bases, 0 bases remained unmatched. CDR1 and CDR2 from the germline V gene are SGHRS and YFSETQ. The CDR3 is made up of 12 amino acids. The CDR3 DNA reads TGCGCCAGCAGGGACAGGGACACTGAAGCTTTCTTT. It specifies CASRDRDTEAFF.

The chain links TRBV9 to TRBJ2-7; a possible D gene is TRBD2 (5 bases). CDR1 is SGDLS and CDR2 is YYNGEE in the germline V gene. V was clipped by 4 bases and J by 2 bases, with 16 bases between them. The CDR3 is 15 residues long. The CDR3 nucleotides read TGTGCCAGCAGCCCCCGATTCGACTATCCCTACGAGCAGTACTTC. The encoded protein is CASSPRFDYPYEQYF.

This clone was observed a few times. The CDR3: CASSGTGSQPQHF. The CDR3 nucleotides read TGTGCCAGCAGTGGTACAGGGTCTCAGCCCCAGCATTTT. J is TRBJ1-5 and V is TRBV2; D perhaps matches TRBD1 (6 bases). The CDR3 runs to 13 residues. V was clipped by 4 bases and J by 6 bases, with 10 bases between them. The germline V gene encodes CDR1 SNHLY and CDR2 FYNNEI.

The chain has TRBV21-1 and TRBJ1-5. TRBV21-1 is flagged as a pseudogene. CDR3 length: 16 amino acids. The CDR3 nucleotides read TGTGCCAGCAGCAAAATAAGAGAGGGAAGCAATCAGCCCCAGCATTTT. It codes for CASSKIREGSNQPQHF.

The chain joins TRBV4-2 to TRBJ2-3; TRBD2 matches 12 bases. CDR3 length equals 19 residues. V lost 2 bases and J lost 2; bases outside the gene matches: 11. The germline gives CDR1 LGHNA, CDR2 YNFKEQ. CDR3 amino acids: CASSQPLTSGRAATDTQYF. CDR3 bases: TGTGCCAGCAGCCAACCGTTGACTAGCGGGAGAGCTGCCACAGATACGCAGTATTTT.